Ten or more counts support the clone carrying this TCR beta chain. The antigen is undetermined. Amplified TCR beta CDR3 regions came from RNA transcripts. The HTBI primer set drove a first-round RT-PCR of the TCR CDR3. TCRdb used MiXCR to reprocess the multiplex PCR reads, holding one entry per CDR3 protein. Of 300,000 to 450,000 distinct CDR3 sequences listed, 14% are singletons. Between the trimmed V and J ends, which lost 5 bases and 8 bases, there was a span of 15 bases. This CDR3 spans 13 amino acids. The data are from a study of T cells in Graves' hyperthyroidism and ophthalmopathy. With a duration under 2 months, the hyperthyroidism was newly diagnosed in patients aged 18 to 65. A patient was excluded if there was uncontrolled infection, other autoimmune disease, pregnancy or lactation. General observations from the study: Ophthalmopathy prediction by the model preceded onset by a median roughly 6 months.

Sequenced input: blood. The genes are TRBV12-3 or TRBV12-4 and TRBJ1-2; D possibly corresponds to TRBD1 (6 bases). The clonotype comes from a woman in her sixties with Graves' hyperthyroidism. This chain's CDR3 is CASSLGGGQGYTF. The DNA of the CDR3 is TGTGCCAGCAGTCTAGGGGGTGGGCAGGGCTACACCTTC.